This T cell receptor beta chain originates from a study of naive and memory T cell subsets. Study-wide results and limits: The RNA method is potentially sensitive to activation and differentiation changes.

This CDR3 has 12 residues. In germline, CDR1 is GTSNPN, CDR2 SVGIG (reference sequence). The V segment lost 8 bases and the J segment 8 bases; nucleotides outside the gene matches: 8. Four PCR rounds used nested alpha and beta constant region primers plus the SP2 primer. Blood and skin TCR RNA was reverse transcribed with alpha and beta constant primers. MiXCR, applied by TCRdb to the 5' RACE reads, yields one record per CDR3 protein. The sample contains roughly 56,000 distinct CDR3 sequences, 7.2% of which appear only once. The sample holds a few counts of this clonotype. The target antigen is unknown. TCR cDNA received a 3' ligated oligonucleotide that carried a UMI. Whole blood, roughly 2.5 ml, came from adult healthy volunteers. Reverse transcription used DNase-treated unsorted total RNA, aiming for about 1 to 1000 ng.

The V gene is TRBV30, the J gene TRBJ1-4; 7 nucleotides line up with TRBD1. This clonotype was sampled from a male donor in good health. DNA of the CDR3: TGTGCCCGTGGGGACAGCAACGAAAAACTGTTTTTT. Its protein is CARGDSNEKLFF.